This T cell receptor (beta chain) was retrieved from a study of blood T cell repertoires in COVID-19. Cohorts were based on clinical histories the participants reported. Sequenced by immunoSEQ multiplex PCR; TCRdb stores in-frame clones only, minus some. There are roughly 180,000 clones in the sample; about 83% occur only once, and 3.6% lies in the top ten. Sequences were obtained from PBMCs or T cells enriched from blood (not recorded which). This TCR was recovered from a woman aged 45-65 years in a cohort exposed to, infected with or recovered from COVID-19 (not recorded which).

The CDR3 DNA sequence: TGTGCCAGCAGCTTAATGCAGGGGGAAAAACTGTTTTTT. Its protein product is CASSLMQGEKLFF. The rearrangement uses TRBV5-6 and TRBJ1-4, with D tentatively TRBD1 (6 bases). CDR1 and CDR2 from the germline V gene are SGHDT and YYEEEE. V was pared by 2 bases and J by 8 bases, with 10 bases between. The CDR3 totals 13 residues.